These 19 T cell receptor beta chains were all obtained from the same sample, sequenced in a study of shared clonotypes between healthy human individuals. The repertoire was sequenced with immunoSEQ multiplex PCR; TCRdb's copy has only in-frame clones and lacks some. The sample yields a few hundred thousand clones, 79% seen once. Sequencing was done on a sample of PBMCs. The receptors stem from a woman aged 35 to 49 in good health. Some clones in this sample may be carry-over from other donors' samples.

This clone was recorded a few times. The rearrangement joins TRBV7-2 to TRBJ1-4; perhaps TRBD1 as D (6 bases). Trimming stripped 1 base from V and 11 bases from J, with 20 bases between. The CDR3 covers 16 residues. In germline, CDR1 is SGHTA, CDR2 FQGNSA. The CDR3: CASSLEGAGASVKLFF. The CDR3 DNA sequence: TGTGCCAGCAGCTTAGAGGGAGCAGGGGCTTCGGTGAAACTGTTTTTT.

The genes are TRBV7-9 and TRBJ2-7, with a possible D match to TRBD1 (6 bases). The CDR3 loop spans 15 amino acids. The germline V gene has CDR1 SEHNR and CDR2 FQNEAQ (reference sequence). V was clipped by 5 bases and J by 3 bases, with 17 bases between them. The CDR3 sequence is CASSTGTGRFYEQYF. CDR3 nucleotide sequence: TGTGCCAGCAGCACAGGGACGGGAAGATTCTACGAGCAGTACTTC.

DNA of the CDR3: TGTGCCAGCAGCTTAGAGAGCGGGAGAGGCCACGAGCAGTACTTC. Encoded protein: CASSLESGRGHEQYF. The V and J genes are TRBV7-2 and TRBJ2-7, with 8 bases identical to TRBD2. V lost 1 base and J lost 5; bases outside the gene matches: 7. CDR1 and CDR2 from the germline V gene are SGHTA and FQGNSA. This CDR3 is built from 15 residues.

This chain uses TRBV12-5 with TRBJ2-5; TRBD1 agrees at 9 bases. The ends lost 2 bases at V and 7 bases at J; junction bases unmatched: 11. The CDR3 extends over 16 amino acids. Germline assignment: CDR1 LGHNT and CDR2 FRNRAP. CDR3 coding DNA: TGTGCTAGTGGTTTGATACAGGGGGCGGGTCCCGCGACCCAGTACTTC. Translation: CASGLIQGAGPATQYF.

The chain uses TRBV7-2 and TRBJ2-2, with D unresolved. The CDR3 is 15 residues long. Between the trimmed V and J ends, which lost 0 bases and 5 bases, there was a span of 10 bases. Germline CDR1 SGHTA, CDR2 FQGNSA. CDR3 nucleotide sequence: TGTGCCAGCAGCTTAGCTAGAAGTGGTACCGGGGAGCTGTTTTTT. This encodes CASSLARSGTGELFF.

This sequence joins TRBV19 and TRBJ1-1; 8 bases map to TRBD1. The CDR3 totals 14 residues. Trimming at V came to 2 bases and at J to 5 bases, leaving 4 bases not matched to a gene. CDR1 and CDR2 from the germline V gene are LNHDA and SQIVND (reference sequence). CDR3 region: CASSIQGAWTEAFF. For the CDR3, the DNA is TGTGCCAGTAGTATACAGGGGGCATGGACTGAAGCTTTCTTT.

The V gene is TRBV19, the J gene TRBJ1-3; a possible D gene is TRBD1 (5 bases). Germline V gene lookup returns CDR1 LNHDA and CDR2 SQIVND (reference sequence). V dropped 3 bases and J dropped 0 bases, with 12 bases sitting between them. CDR3 length: 16 amino acids. This CDR3 reads CASSMGLPSSGNTIYF. Here the CDR3 DNA reads TGTGCCAGTAGTATGGGACTGCCGAGCTCTGGAAACACCATATATTTT.

The chain carries TRBV4-2 and TRBJ2-1; a possible D gene is TRBD1 (6 bases). Germline CDR1 reads LGHNA; CDR2 reads YNFKEQ. CDR3 length equals 13 residues. The germline V and J ends were trimmed by 0 bases and 11 bases, with 11 bases remaining between them. CDR3 sequence reads: CASSQDVGQQQFF. The CDR3 DNA follows: TGTGCCAGCAGCCAAGATGTTGGACAGCAGCAGTTCTTC.

Turning to this clone: This sample includes further DNA sequences coding for the same CDR3. The rearrangement uses TRBV30 and TRBJ2-5; D is possibly TRBD2 (6 bases). The CDR3 is made up of 13 amino acids. The V gene lost 0 bases and the J gene lost 2 bases, with 7 bases spanning the gap. The germline CDR1 and CDR2 sequences are GTSNPN and SVGIG (reference sequence). The CDR3: CAWSVGGQETQYF. In DNA, the CDR3 is TGTGCCTGGAGTGTTGGGGGGCAAGAGACCCAGTACTTC.

The chain is built from TRBV7-9 and TRBJ1-1, with D perhaps TRBD1 (5 bases). CDR1 and CDR2 from the germline V gene are SEHNR and FQNEAQ (reference sequence). The CDR3 consists of 14 residues. V lost 5 bases to trimming and J lost 2 bases, with 12 bases between them. The CDR3 sequence: CASSIPQGNTEAFF. CDR3 bases: TGTGCCAGCAGCATCCCCCAGGGAAACACTGAAGCTTTCTTT.

The chain uses TRBV28 and TRBJ2-1, with a possible D match to TRBD1 (5 bases). The CDR3 consists of 12 residues. V was trimmed by 6 bases and J by 6 bases, leaving 9 bases between them. Germline V lookup: CDR1 MDHEN, CDR2 SYDVKM. CDR3 DNA: TGTGCCAGCAGCGCCGACAGCAATGAGCAGTTCTTC. Its translation: CASSADSNEQFF. Using reference TRBV28 and TRBJ2-1 for the parts outside the CDR3, the full variable domain is DVKVTQSSRYLVKRTGEKVFLECVQDMDHENMFWYRQDPGLGLRLIYFSYDVKMKEKGDIPEGYSVSREKKERFSLILESASTNQTSMYLCASSADSNEQFFGPGTRLTVL.

The J gene is TRBJ2-4, the V gene TRBV2, with a possible D match to TRBD1 (6 bases). Germline lookup yields CDR1 SNHLY and CDR2 FYNNEI. V was clipped by 3 bases and J by 8 bases, with 11 bases between them. The CDR3 contains 13 residues. As DNA, the CDR3 is TGTGCCAGCAGTGACCCCCCAGGGGACATTCAGTACTTC. Its protein is CASSDPPGDIQYF.

The CDR3, as DNA: TGCGCCAGCAGATCCGGGACAGGGGAGGACTACACCTTC. Translation: CASRSGTGEDYTF. This chain connects TRBV5-1 to TRBJ1-2; TRBD1 matches at 10 bases. The ends lost 5 bases at V and 10 bases at J; junction bases unmatched: 8. The CDR3 extends over 13 amino acids. Germline V gene sequence: CDR1 SGHRS, CDR2 YFSETQ.

V gene TRBV7-9 combines with J gene TRBJ2-7, with 12 positions matching TRBD1. Losses at the gene ends were 5 bases for V and 7 bases for J; bases not matched to a gene: 6. CDR3 length: 14 amino acids. In germline, CDR1 is SEHNR, CDR2 FQNEAQ (reference sequence). The chain's CDR3 is CASSGRDRGLEQYF. The CDR3 bases are TGTGCCAGCAGCGGCCGGGACAGGGGGCTTGAGCAGTACTTC.

V usage is TRBV7-2 and J usage is TRBJ2-1, with D possibly being TRBD2 (5 bases). V lost 5 bases and J 0 bases, leaving 11 bases between the germline ends. The CDR3 has 15 amino acids. CDR1 is SGHTA, CDR2 FQGNSA, per germline. The CDR3 DNA is TGTGCCAGCAGCATTGGACTCAGCTCCTACAATGAGCAGTTCTTC. Its protein is CASSIGLSSYNEQFF.

This clone has just one count. Its ends do not fully match the called genes, so a read error is possible. The chain employs TRBV14 and TRBJ2-7, with D perhaps TRBD2 (6 bases). CDR3 length: 15 residues. The germline V gene has CDR1 SGHDN and CDR2 FVKESK. CDR3 DNA sequence: TGTGCCAGCAGCCAAGTGGCGCTAGCGCCCTGGGAGCAGTATTTC. This translates into CASSQVALAPWEQYF.

V is TRBV28 and J is TRBJ2-1; D is ambiguous. This CDR3 has 13 residues. Deletions cut 5 bases from V and 5 bases from J, with 10 bases between. Germline lookup yields CDR1 MDHEN and CDR2 SYDVKM. The CDR3 protein is CASSVSMNNEQFF. The CDR3, as DNA: TGTGCCAGCAGTGTTTCCATGAACAATGAGCAGTTCTTC.

The J gene is TRBJ1-2, the V gene TRBV29-1, with TRBD1 identical over 8 bases. V dropped 4 bases and J dropped 2; count of bases not matched to a gene: 3. This CDR3 is 13 amino acids long. Germline CDR1 and CDR2: SQVTM and ANQGSEA. The CDR3: CSVGDRKNYGYTF. The DNA of the CDR3 is TGCAGCGTTGGGGACAGGAAAAACTATGGCTACACCTTC.

The rearrangement uses TRBV29-1 and TRBJ2-2; D unresolved. Germline V CDR1 and CDR2: SQVTM, ANQGSEA. The CDR3 is made up of 11 amino acids. The germline V and J ends were trimmed by 2 bases and 3 bases, with 1 base remaining between them. CDR3 amino acids: CSVEYTGELFF. The CDR3 DNA is TGCAGCGTTGAATACACCGGGGAGCTGTTTTTT.